This passage covers 23 T cell receptor beta chains from one sample sequenced in a study of T cell responses to AZD1222 COVID-19 vaccine. Libraries were prepared by immunoSEQ multiplex PCR; TCRdb keeps only in-frame clonotypes and omits some of them. The sample lists about 86,000 clones, around 80% occurring once. Sequenced here: peripheral blood, sampled on day 0 of AZD1222 vaccination. The source of these receptors is an adult in good health.

The V gene is TRBV20-1, the J gene TRBJ2-1, with D maybe TRBD2 (7 bases). The CDR3 totals 15 residues. V was shortened by 3 bases and J by 2 bases, with 14 bases between the two germline ends. Germline CDR1 is DFQATT and CDR2 is SNEGSKA (reference sequence). The CDR3 region has the DNA TGCAGTGCTAGTCGGGGGGCTAGCACCTACAATGAGCAGTTCTTC. Protein product: CSASRGASTYNEQFF.

This clone occurred once. The rearrangement links TRBV19 to TRBJ2-7, with D hard to call. Germline values: CDR1 LNHDA, CDR2 SQIVND (reference sequence). The CDR3 extends over 14 amino acids. Trimming removed 7 bases from V and 1 base from J, with 14 bases in between. CDR3 DNA: TGTGCCAGTACCCCCTCCGGTGGATCCTACGAGCAGTACTTC. It encodes CASTPSGGSYEQYF. Using reference TRBV19 and TRBJ2-7 for the parts outside the CDR3, the full variable domain is DGGITQSPKYLFRKEGQNVTLSCEQNLNHDAMYWYRQDPGQGLRLIYYSQIVNDFQKGDIAEGYSVSREKKESFPLTVTSAQKNPTAFYLCASTPSGGSYEQYFGPGTRLTVT.

The chain links TRBV7-9 to TRBJ1-1; D is unresolved. Germline V lookup: CDR1 SEHNR, CDR2 FQNEAQ (reference sequence). The CDR3 covers 13 residues. The V gene lost 3 bases and the J gene lost 3 bases, with 8 bases spanning the gap. The CDR3, as DNA: TGTGCCAGCAGCTTGGGATCGGACACTGAAGCTTTCTTT. It yields the protein CASSLGSDTEAFF.

The chain has TRBV6-1 and TRBJ2-5, with D uncertain. Trimming took off 3 bases at V and 7 bases at J, with 9 bases between the two ends. The CDR3 contains 12 residues. Germline-derived CDR1 and CDR2 are MNHNS and SASEGT. The CDR3 nucleotides read TGTGCCAGCAGTGAGGGTTACCCGACCCAGTACTTC. It is translated as CASSEGYPTQYF.

The chain carries TRBV28 and TRBJ2-7; TRBD1 matches at 9 bases. The junction had 9 bases not matched to a gene; V was cut back by 4 bases and J by 5 bases. Per the germline V gene, CDR1 is MDHEN and CDR2 is SYDVKM. The CDR3 consists of 15 residues. For the CDR3, the DNA is TGTGCCAGCAGTTCCTCACAGGGGGCGCTGAACGAGCAGTACTTC. It is translated as CASSSSQGALNEQYF.

J is TRBJ1-2 and V is TRBV7-9; D is perhaps TRBD1 (5 bases). CDR1 is SEHNR and CDR2 is FQNEAQ in the germline V gene (reference sequence). The CDR3 covers 13 residues. V was shortened by 5 bases and J by 4 bases, with 11 bases between the two germline ends. Here the CDR3 DNA reads TGTGCCAGCAGCGAGGACAACCGCTATGGCTACACCTTC. The encoded protein is CASSEDNRYGYTF.

This sequence joins TRBV27 and TRBJ2-1; D is undetermined. CDR3 length: 15 residues. Germline-derived CDR1 and CDR2 are MNHEY and SMNVEV (reference sequence). V was cut by 7 bases and J by 0 bases, with 13 bases left in between. As DNA, the CDR3 is TGTGCCAGCACCGAAGGGCTGAACTCCTACAATGAGCAGTTCTTC. It specifies CASTEGLNSYNEQFF.

The rearrangement links TRBV28 to TRBJ2-1; 12 bases are shared with TRBD1. The CDR3 loop spans 16 amino acids. The J segment lost 8 bases and the V segment lost 5 bases, leaving 10 bases of the junction unmatched. Per germline, CDR1 MDHEN and CDR2 SYDVKM. CDR3 sequence (DNA): TGTGCCAGCAGTGACGCGGGGACAGGGGGCACCTATGAGCAGTTCTTC. Protein sequence: CASSDAGTGGTYEQFF.

The genes are TRBV5-1 and TRBJ2-1, with TRBD2 matching over 7 bases. V shed 1 base and J 2 bases; nucleotides not matched to a gene: 3. The germline gives CDR1 SGHRS, CDR2 YFSETQ. The CDR3 covers 15 residues. CDR3 amino acids: CASSLYSGAYNEQFF. CDR3 sequence (DNA): TGCGCCAGCAGCTTGTACAGCGGGGCCTACAATGAGCAGTTCTTC.

This sequence joins TRBV30 and TRBJ1-2; D is uncertain. This CDR3 region has 14 residues. V was trimmed by 2 bases and J by 9 bases, leaving 19 bases between them. The germline V gene has CDR1 GTSNPN and CDR2 SVGIG (reference sequence). The CDR3 DNA sequence: TGTGCCTGGAGTCGAGAGGTGGCCTCTATGCGCTACACCTTC. This gives the protein CAWSREVASMRYTF. The variable domain in full, completed from reference TRBV30 and TRBJ1-2, reads SQTIHQWPATLVQPVGSPLSLECTVEGTSNPNLYWYRQAAGRGLQLLFYSVGIGQISSEVPQNLSASRPQDRQFILSSKKLLLSDSGFYLCAWSREVASMRYTFGSGTRLTVV.

The rearrangement uses TRBV18 and TRBJ1-1, with D unclear. The CDR3 length is 12 residues. Trimming stripped 7 bases from V and 8 bases from J, with 14 bases between. Germline V gene sequence: CDR1 KGHSH, CDR2 LQKENI. CDR3 loop: CASLQTPYEAFF. The CDR3 DNA sequence: TGTGCCAGCTTGCAGACACCCTACGAAGCTTTCTTT.

The chain's CDR3 is CATSDFKREGTDTQYF. In DNA, the CDR3 is TGTGCCACCAGTGATTTTAAGCGGGAGGGGACAGATACGCAGTATTTT. V and J are TRBV24-1 and TRBJ2-3; 10 bases fit TRBD2. The germline V gene encodes CDR1 KGHDR and CDR2 SFDVKD. The J segment lost 3 bases and the V segment lost 1 base, leaving 3 bases of the junction unmatched. The length of the CDR3 is 16 residues.

The chain couples TRBV28 to TRBJ2-3; 7 bases are a match to TRBD2. There are 16 residues in the CDR3. The germline V gene encodes CDR1 MDHEN and CDR2 SYDVKM. Germline trimming cut 8 bases from V and 1 base from J; bases unmatched to any gene: 12. The CDR3 region is CASALDIAGGTDTQYF. DNA for the CDR3: TGTGCCAGCGCGCTTGATATAGCGGGCGGCACAGATACGCAGTATTTT.

The rearrangement joins TRBV12-3 or TRBV12-4 to TRBJ1-1; D call uncertain. The CDR3 totals 12 residues. Trimming took off 1 base at V and 3 bases at J, with 3 bases between the two ends. Here the CDR3 DNA reads TGTGCCAGCAGTTTAGGGGACACTGAAGCTTTCTTT. Its protein is CASSLGDTEAFF.

The CDR3 DNA is TGTGCCAGTAACCTCCGGGACAGGGGCGGGAGACAGCCCCAGCATTTT. Its protein product is CASNLRDRGGRQPQHF. V usage is TRBV19 and J usage is TRBJ1-5, with 10 positions matching TRBD1. Germline V gene data show CDR1 as LNHDA and CDR2 as SQIVND (reference sequence). CDR3 length: 16 amino acids. V lost 7 bases to trimming and J lost 7 bases; unmatched junction nucleotides: 13.

The CDR3 is CASRYNEQFF. The CDR3 DNA reads TGTGCCAGCAGGTACAATGAGCAGTTCTTC. The genes are TRBV6-5 and TRBJ2-1, with no clear D. This CDR3 contains 10 residues. Trimming left V 6 bases short and J 4 bases short, with 1 base between. Germline V gene sequence: CDR1 MNHEY, CDR2 SVGAGI.

This clone showed up just once. V usage is TRBV7-8 and J usage is TRBJ1-5, with D possibly TRBD1 on 5 matching bases. The V end was cut by 4 bases, the J end by 1 base, with 14 bases between. Germline lookup yields CDR1 SGHVS and CDR2 FQNEAQ. The CDR3 consists of 16 residues. In DNA form, the CDR3 reads TGTGCCAGCAGCTCCAGCAGGGAGAGGAGCAATCAGCCCCAGCATTTT. The encoded protein is CASSSSRERSNQPQHF.

This clone was found a few times. The chain combines TRBV5-1 with TRBJ2-1, with TRBD2 identical over 7 bases. CDR1 and CDR2 from the germline V gene are SGHRS and YFSETQ. Trimming at V came to 3 bases and at J to 4 bases, leaving 7 bases not matched to a gene. The CDR3 is 15 residues long. The CDR3 region has the DNA TGCGCCAGCAGCTCCGGGACTATCTTATACAATGAGCAGTTCTTC. It codes for CASSSGTILYNEQFF.

The CDR3 is CASSPPRAARGDEQFF. The CDR3 DNA follows: TGCGCCAGCAGCCCACCAAGGGCTGCCCGGGGCGATGAGCAGTTCTTC. The chain couples TRBV5-1 to TRBJ2-1; D is possibly TRBD1 or TRBD2 (5 bases each). The germline V gene encodes CDR1 SGHRS and CDR2 YFSETQ. CDR3 size: 16 residues. The V end lost 4 bases, the J end lost 8 bases, and 22 bases lay between the germline ends.

The chain links TRBV6-5 to TRBJ1-5, with 7 bases lining up with TRBD1. The J segment lost 4 bases and the V segment lost 7 bases, leaving 4 bases of the junction unmatched. From germline, CDR1 is MNHEY and CDR2 SVGAGI. The CDR3 sequence is 13 residues long. The CDR3 loop reads CASTGTANQPQHF. Here the CDR3 DNA reads TGTGCCAGCACCGGGACAGCAAATCAGCCCCAGCATTTT.

This clone was observed a single time. V usage is TRBV11-2 and J usage is TRBJ2-5, with D possibly matching TRBD2 (6 bases). This CDR3 has 15 residues. Trimming left V 0 bases short and J 5 bases short, with 13 bases between. Germline CDR1 SGHAT, CDR2 FQNNGV. CDR3 sequence reads: CASSLEVASVETQYF. The DNA of the CDR3 is TGTGCCAGCAGCTTAGAGGTGGCTAGCGTCGAGACCCAGTACTTC.

The chain joins TRBV18 to TRBJ2-7; TRBD2 agrees at 7 bases. The CDR3 extends over 16 amino acids. V lost 2 bases and J lost 2; bases outside the gene matches: 9. The V gene's germline CDR1 is KGHSH and CDR2 LQKENI. CDR3 coding DNA: TGTGCCAGCTCACCAGCCGGGACTACATTACCCTACGAGCAGTACTTC. Translated, it gives CASSPAGTTLPYEQYF.

The V gene is TRBV29-1, the J gene TRBJ2-2; 9 positions match TRBD1. Trimming at V came to 6 bases and at J to 4 bases, leaving 6 bases not matched to a gene. Germline V lookup: CDR1 SQVTM, CDR2 ANQGSEA. This CDR3 comprises 14 residues. In nucleotides, the CDR3 is TGCAGCGTATCACGGGACAGGGTCACCGGGGAGCTGTTTTTT. As protein: CSVSRDRVTGELFF.